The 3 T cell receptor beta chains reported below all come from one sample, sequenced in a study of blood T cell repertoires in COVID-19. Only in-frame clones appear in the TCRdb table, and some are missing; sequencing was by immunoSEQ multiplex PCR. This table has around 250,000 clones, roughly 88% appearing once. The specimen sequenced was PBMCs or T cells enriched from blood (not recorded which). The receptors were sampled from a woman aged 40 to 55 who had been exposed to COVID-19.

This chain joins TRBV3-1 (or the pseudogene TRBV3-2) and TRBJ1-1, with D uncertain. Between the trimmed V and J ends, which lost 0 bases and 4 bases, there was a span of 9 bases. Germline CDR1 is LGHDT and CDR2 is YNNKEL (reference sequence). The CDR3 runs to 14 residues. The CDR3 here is CASSQDDHTTEAFF. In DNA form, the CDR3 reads TGTGCCAGCAGCCAAGATGATCACACCACTGAAGCTTTCTTT.

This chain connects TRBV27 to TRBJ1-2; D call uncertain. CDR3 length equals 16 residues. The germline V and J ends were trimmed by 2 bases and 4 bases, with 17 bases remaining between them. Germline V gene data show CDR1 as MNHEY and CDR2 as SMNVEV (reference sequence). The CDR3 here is CASSLVGEEPSYGYTF. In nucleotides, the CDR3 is TGTGCCAGCAGTTTAGTTGGAGAGGAACCTTCCTATGGCTACACCTTC.

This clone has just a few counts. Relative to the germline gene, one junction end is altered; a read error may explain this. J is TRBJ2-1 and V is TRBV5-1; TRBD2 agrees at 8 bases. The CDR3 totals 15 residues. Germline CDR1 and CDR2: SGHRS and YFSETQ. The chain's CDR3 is CASSLAGRAYNEQFF. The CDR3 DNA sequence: TGTGCCAGCAGCTTGGCCGGGAGGGCCTACAATGAGCAGTTCTTC.